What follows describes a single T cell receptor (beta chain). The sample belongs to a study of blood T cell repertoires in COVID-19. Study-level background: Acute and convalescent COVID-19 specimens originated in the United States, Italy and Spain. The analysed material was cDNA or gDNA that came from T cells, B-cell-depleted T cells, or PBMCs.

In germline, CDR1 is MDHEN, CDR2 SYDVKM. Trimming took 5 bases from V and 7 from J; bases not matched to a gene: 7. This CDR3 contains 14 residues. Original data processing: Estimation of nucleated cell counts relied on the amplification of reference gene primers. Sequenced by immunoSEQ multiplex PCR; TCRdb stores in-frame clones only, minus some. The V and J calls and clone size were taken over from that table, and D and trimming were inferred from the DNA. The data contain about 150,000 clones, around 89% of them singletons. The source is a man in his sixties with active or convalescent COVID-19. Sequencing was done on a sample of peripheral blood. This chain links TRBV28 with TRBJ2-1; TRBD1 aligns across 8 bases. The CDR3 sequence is CASSRSYRGNEQFF. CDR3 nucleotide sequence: TGTGCCAGCAGTCGAAGTTACAGGGGGAATGAGCAGTTCTTC.